The rows below give T cell receptor beta chains drawn from one sample of a study of OX40 agonist ivuxolimab in advanced cancers. Clones were sequenced by immunoSEQ multiplex PCR, and TCRdb holds only the in-frame ones, with some missing. The sample includes about 14,000 clones, more than 75% seen only once; the top ten take 40% to 50%. The sequencing here drew on CD4+ or CD8+ T cells sorted from blood, taken in a trial of the OX40 agonist ivuxolimab. All receptors derive from an adult with an advanced solid tumor such as melanoma, head and neck, liver or kidney cancer. The conserved cysteine and the conserved F or W are not part of the CDR3 here. Each record gives: V gene, CDR3 protein.

TRBV11-2,ASSLGATGELF
TRBV6-5,ASSPEGPTDTQY
TRBV7-9,AIKPGSNSYNEQF
TRBV19,ASGQPQH
TRBV6-5,ASSRQGGSNGYT
TRBV11-2,ASSFSLGLADPEETQY
TRBV5-4,ASSLAGVIGNTIY
TRBV2,ASSEPRRGRAGNTIY
TRBV4-3,ASSQALGGGLGGYT
TRBV11-2,ASSPSGGRSGNTIY
TRBV4-1,ASSQDQATVNSPLH
TRBV6-5,ASSSQGGPEAF
TRBV28,ASRRLAGEVSDTQY
TRBV28,ASSLTSATDTQY
TRBV5-5,ASSLAVSGEWGTQY
TRBV9,ASSPGGNTEAF
TRBV27,ASSIWPGLPTQSNEQF
TRBV27,ASSLSGQVTDTQY
TRBV5-4,ASRGFGNTEAF
TRBV7-9,ASSLNSQVGEF
TRBV19,ASSTGDRSGETQY
TRBV27,ASSFSTGDQTYEQY
TRBV7-9,ASSLEGGNSPLH
TRBV5-1,ASSLAGPEQY
TRBV4-2,ASSQQGPNTEAF
TRBV5-1,ASSLGPYGYT